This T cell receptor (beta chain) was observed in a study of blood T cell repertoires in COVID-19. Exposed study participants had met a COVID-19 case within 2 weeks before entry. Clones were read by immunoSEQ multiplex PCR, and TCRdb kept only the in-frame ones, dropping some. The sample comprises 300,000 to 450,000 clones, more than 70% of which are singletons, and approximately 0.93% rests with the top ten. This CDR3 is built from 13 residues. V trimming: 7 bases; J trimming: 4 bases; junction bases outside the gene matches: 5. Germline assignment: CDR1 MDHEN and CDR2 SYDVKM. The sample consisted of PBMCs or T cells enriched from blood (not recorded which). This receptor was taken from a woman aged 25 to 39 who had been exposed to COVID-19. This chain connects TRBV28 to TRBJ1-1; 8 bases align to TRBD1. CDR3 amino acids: CASIRTGTTEAFF. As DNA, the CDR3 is TGTGCCAGCATACGGACAGGGACCACTGAAGCTTTCTTT.